This T cell receptor beta chain was sequenced for a study of cytomegalovirus exposure and HLA in healthy donors. Here immunoSEQ multiplex PCR was the method, and the copy in TCRdb shows in-frame clones only, minus some. The sample has some 66,000 clones, around 97% seen once. This CDR3 is 15 amino acids long. V lost 1 base and J lost 3, with 13 bases in between. From germline, CDR1 is SGHDN and CDR2 FVKESK. General study results and limits: Subsequent analysis found a tendency for first-cohort TCR clusters to co-occur within the approximately 130 validation repertoires.

Concerning this clone itself: The antigen is undetermined.

The receptor comes from a woman aged 18-30 years in good health and CMV-seropositive. The chain employs TRBV14 and TRBJ2-7; no clear D. Sequenced: PBMCs. The CDR3 DNA follows: TGTGCCAGCAGCCAAGGGTCAGCTAGAGGCTACGAGCAGTACTTC. This codes for CASSQGSARGYEQYF.